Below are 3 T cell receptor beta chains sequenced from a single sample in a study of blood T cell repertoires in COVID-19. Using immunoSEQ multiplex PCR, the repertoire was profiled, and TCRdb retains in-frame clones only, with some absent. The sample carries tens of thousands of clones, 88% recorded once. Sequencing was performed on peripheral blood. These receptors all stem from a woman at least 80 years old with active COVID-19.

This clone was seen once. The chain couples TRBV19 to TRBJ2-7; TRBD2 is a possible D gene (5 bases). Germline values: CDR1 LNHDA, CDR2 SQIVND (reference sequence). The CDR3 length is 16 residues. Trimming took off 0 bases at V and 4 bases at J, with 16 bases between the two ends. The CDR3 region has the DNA TGTGCCAGTAGTATAGATTCCCCAGCGGAGGATTACGAGCAGTACTTC. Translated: CASSIDSPAEDYEQYF. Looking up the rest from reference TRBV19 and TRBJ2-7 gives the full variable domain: DGGITQSPKYLFRKEGQNVTLSCEQNLNHDAMYWYRQDPGQGLRLIYYSQIVNDFQKGDIAEGYSVSREKKESFPLTVTSAQKNPTAFYLCASSIDSPAEDYEQYFGPGTRLTVT.

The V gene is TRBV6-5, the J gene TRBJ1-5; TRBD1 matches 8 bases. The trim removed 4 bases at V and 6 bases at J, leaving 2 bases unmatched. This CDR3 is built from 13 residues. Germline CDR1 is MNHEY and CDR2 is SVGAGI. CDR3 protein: CASSWTGSQPQHF. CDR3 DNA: TGTGCCAGCAGTTGGACAGGGAGTCAGCCCCAGCATTTT.

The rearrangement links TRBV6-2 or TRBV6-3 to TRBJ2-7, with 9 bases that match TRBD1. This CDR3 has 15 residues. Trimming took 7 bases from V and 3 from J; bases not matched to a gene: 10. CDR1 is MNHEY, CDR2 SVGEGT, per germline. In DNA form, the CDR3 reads TGTGCCAGCACCCCAATTGGGGACAGGGTCTACGAGCAGTACTTC. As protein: CASTPIGDRVYEQYF.